Listed below are T cell receptor beta chains from one sample, sequenced in a study of T-cell reconstitution after alpha-beta-depleted transplantation in children. TCRdb re-called the PCR reads through MiXCR, storing one row per CDR3 protein. This table holds 490,000 or so distinct CDR3 sequences, around 13% found once. The sequenced sample was PBMCs from the stem cell graft donor, obtained from the stem cell graft. The source is a human donor who donated a stem cell graft to a child with combined immunodeficiency. CDR3s include the opening cysteine and the closing phenylalanine or tryptophan. The order of the fields is CDR3 length, D gene, V gene, J gene, clone size, CDR3 DNA, CDR3 protein. D genes are given only for firm matches. The listing skips clone size in some rows; elsewhere it reads once, few, many or a size class.

>16|TRBD2|TRBV20-1|TRBJ2-5|few
TGCAGTGCTAGAGTCCCGGGACTAGCGAACCAAGAGACCCAGTACTTC
CSARVPGLANQETQYF
>16|TRBD2|TRBV25-1|TRBJ2-1|few
TGTGCCAGATCTAGCGGGCCGACCAGCTCCTACAATGAGCAGTTCTTC
CARSSGPTSSYNEQFF
>13|NA|TRBV28|TRBJ1-4|few
TGTGCCAGCAGTTTAGGCAGAAATGAAAAACTGTTTTTT
CASSLGRNEKLFF
>15|NA|TRBV4-3|TRBJ1-5|few
TGCGCCAGCAGCCCTCATATCGGGGGAAGTCAGCCCCAGCATTTT
CASSPHIGGSQPQHF
>13|NA|TRBV12-3/TRBV12-4|TRBJ1-3|NA
TGTGCCAGCAGGGGTTACTCTGGAAACACCATATATTTT
CASRGYSGNTIYF
>15|TRBD2|TRBV6-2/TRBV6-3|TRBJ2-7|few
TGTGCCAGCAAACCTAGCGGGGGGATAGCCTACGAGCAGTACTTC
CASKPSGGIAYEQYF
>15|TRBD1|TRBV27|TRBJ1-5|NA
TGTGCCAGCAGTTTAATACAGGGGACCAATCAGCCCCAGCATTTT
CASSLIQGTNQPQHF
>14|NA|TRBV7-8|TRBJ1-2|NA
TGTGCCAGCAGCCAAAGCCTGGTCAACTATGGCTACACCTTC
CASSQSLVNYGYTF
>12|NA|TRBV20-1|TRBJ1-5|few
TGCAGTGCTGAAGGGCCCAATCAGCCCCAGCATTTT
CSAEGPNQPQHF
>13|TRBD1|TRBV27|TRBJ1-1|NA
TGTGCCAGCAGTCCGAATCCGGGACAGGGAGCTTTCTTT
CASSPNPGQGAFF
>16|TRBD2|TRBV4-3|TRBJ2-5|few
TGCGCCAGCAGCCCCCTAGCGGGGGGGCTCCAAGAGACCCAGTACTTC
CASSPLAGGLQETQYF
>15|NA|TRBV10-3|TRBJ1-4|many
TGTGCCATCAGTGAGACCCCAGGGTGGCAAGAAAAACTGTTTTTT
CAISETPGWQEKLFF
>14|NA|TRBV20-1|TRBJ1-4|many
TGCAGTGCTAGAGACGGGGGGAGTAATGAAAAACTGTTTTTT
CSARDGGSNEKLFF
>20|TRBD1|TRBV5-1|TRBJ1-4|many
TGCGCCAGCAGCTTACGCGGACCAGCGACAGGGAGGCGGACTAATGAAAAACTGTTTTTT
CASSLRGPATGRRTNEKLFF
>16|NA|TRBV7-6|TRBJ2-3|many
TGTGCCAGGCGAGGGGGGCCCCCGTGGATCACAGATACGCAGTATTTT
CARRGGPPWITDTQYF
>15|NA|TRBV7-9|TRBJ2-2|few
TGTGCCAGCAGCTTACATGGGGGCAACACCGGGGAGCTGTTTTTT
CASSLHGGNTGELFF
>15|TRBD2|TRBV28|TRBJ2-5|NA
TGTGCCAGCAGTTGGGGGACTAGCGGGCAAGAGACCCAGTACTTC
CASSWGTSGQETQYF
>18|NA|TRBV20-1|TRBJ2-1|many
TGCAGTCCGCAATATCTCCGGGACTGGCCAAACTCCTACAATGAGCAGTTCTTC
CSPQYLRDWPNSYNEQFF
>13|NA|TRBV29-1|TRBJ2-3|NA
TGCAGCGTTGCAGTGATGGGGGCAGATACGCAGTATTTT
CSVAVMGADTQYF
>12|NA|TRBV6-5|TRBJ2-1|many
TGTGCCAGCAGCCCTACCTGGGATGAGCAGTTCTTC
CASSPTWDEQFF
>16|NA|TRBV27|TRBJ2-7|NA
TGTGCCAGCAGTTTATCGGGCAGGGGCGCTACCTACGAGCAGTACTTC
CASSLSGRGATYEQYF
>15|NA|TRBV7-2|TRBJ2-5|many
TGTGCCAGCAGCTTAAGCAGGGCCAACCAAGAGACCCAGTACTTC
CASSLSRANQETQYF
>17|TRBD2|TRBV9|TRBJ2-1|many
TGTGCCAGCAGCGAAGCCGATTGGACTAGCGGGGGCCCCGAGCAGTTCTTC
CASSEADWTSGGPEQFF
>17|NA|TRBV7-9|TRBJ2-1|NA
TGTGCCAGCAGAGGAAATACCCGACCGCAGGAGTACAATGAGCAGTTCTTC
CASRGNTRPQEYNEQFF
>14|NA|TRBV11-3|TRBJ2-7|NA
TGTGCCAGCAGCAGATATCAGGGAAGCTACGAGCAGTACTTC
CASSRYQGSYEQYF
>17|TRBD1|TRBV4-3|TRBJ1-1|few
TGCGCCAGCAGCCAACTAGTACAGGGGTTCGGGAACACTGAAGCTTTCTTT
CASSQLVQGFGNTEAFF
>17|TRBD2|TRBV6-6|TRBJ2-1|many
TGTGCCAGCAGTTACCTTGGACTAGCGGGAGTGTACAATGAGCAGTTCTTC
CASSYLGLAGVYNEQFF
>15|NA|TRBV5-1|TRBJ1-3|NA
TGCGCCAGCAGCGGGCCCGGAACCCAAGGAAACACCATATATTTT
CASSGPGTQGNTIYF
>13|NA|TRBV24-1|TRBJ1-2|NA
TGTGCCACCAGTGATTCCAGGGTCGGTGGCTACACCTTC
CATSDSRVGGYTF
>13|NA|TRBV5-1|TRBJ1-1|many
TGCGCCAGCAGCTTCGCCAGGGACACTGAAGCTTTCTTT
CASSFARDTEAFF
>12|TRBD1|TRBV12-3/TRBV12-4|TRBJ2-7|NA
TGTGCCAGCAGGTACAGGGGATACGAGCAGTACTTC
CASRYRGYEQYF
>15|NA|TRBV7-2|TRBJ2-1|NA
TGTGCCAGCAGCTTAGGTTGGGGCTCCTACAATGAGCAGTTCTTC
CASSLGWGSYNEQFF
>14|NA|TRBV3-1|TRBJ2-7|few
TGTGCCAGCAGCCGTATACAGGGTGTGAACGAGCAGTACTTC
CASSRIQGVNEQYF
>16|TRBD2|TRBV9|TRBJ2-7|NA
TGTGCCAGCAGCGTAGATGTAGCGGGGGCCCCGGGGGAGCAGTACTTC
CASSVDVAGAPGEQYF
>14|TRBD2|TRBV28|TRBJ2-5|few
TGTGCCAGCAGTTTGGGGGGGTGGAGAGAGACCCAGTACTTC
CASSLGGWRETQYF
>16|TRBD2|TRBV12-3/TRBV12-4|TRBJ2-3|few
TGTGCCAGCAGTTTCTCCCCGGGACTAGCTCCAGATACGCAGTATTTT
CASSFSPGLAPDTQYF
>10|NA|TRBV7-9|TRBJ1-1|NA
TGTGCCAGCAGCAGCACTGAAGCTTTCTTT
CASSSTEAFF
>16|NA|TRBV4-2|TRBJ1-1|NA
TGTGCCAGCAGCCAAGTCCCAACAGGAATGAACACTGAAGCTTTCTTT
CASSQVPTGMNTEAFF
>15|TRBD2|TRBV5-1|TRBJ2-3|many
TGCGCCAGCAGCCCACGGATAGCGGGAGGAGATACGCAGTATTTT
CASSPRIAGGDTQYF
>14|NA|TRBV4-3|TRBJ1-5|NA
TGCGCCAGCAGCCAAGATTCCAGGGATCAGCCCCAGCATTTT
CASSQDSRDQPQHF
>17|NA|TRBV12-3/TRBV12-4|TRBJ2-1|few
TGTGCCAGCAGTTTACAGAGGGAGTGGGGTGGGTACAATGAGCAGTTCTTC
CASSLQREWGGYNEQFF
>15|NA|TRBV4-3|TRBJ2-1|few
TGCGCCAGCAGCGAAGTCCGGGCCGAGACCAATGAGCAGTTCTTC
CASSEVRAETNEQFF
>14|TRBD1|TRBV7-8|TRBJ2-2|many
TGTGCCAGCAGCGTAGACAGGGTGACCGGGGAGCTGTTTTTT
CASSVDRVTGELFF
>14|TRBD1|TRBV6-2/TRBV6-3|TRBJ2-7|NA
TGTGCCAGCAGTCCCTCCTCGGGACAGTACGAGCAGTACTTC
CASSPSSGQYEQYF
>16|NA|TRBV6-5|TRBJ1-3|NA
TGTGCCAGCAAAGTGACAGGTTATTCTACTGGAAACACCATATATTTT
CASKVTGYSTGNTIYF
>12|NA|TRBV20-1|TRBJ2-1|few
TGCAGTGCTGAGGACCGGAACAATGAGCAGTTCTTC
CSAEDRNNEQFF
>13|TRBD2|TRBV6-1|TRBJ2-1|few
TGTGCCAGCAAACTAGCGGACTACAATGAGCAGTTCTTC
CASKLADYNEQFF
>16|NA|TRBV6-1|TRBJ2-3|few
TGTGCCAGCAGTCCGACCGGGACTCCTAGCACAGATACGCAGTATTTT
CASSPTGTPSTDTQYF
>12|NA|TRBV7-3|TRBJ2-7|NA
TGTGCCAGCAGCTTTGGGGGGCACGAGCAGTACTTC
CASSFGGHEQYF
>15|TRBD2|TRBV20-1|TRBJ2-1|many
TGCAGTGCTAGAGATACGGGACTAGACTACAATGAGCAGTTCTTC
CSARDTGLDYNEQFF
>14|NA|TRBV5-5|TRBJ2-7|NA
TGTGCCAGCAGCTTGGTTGTGGGGGACTACGAGCAGTACTTC
CASSLVVGDYEQYF